The 20 T cell receptor beta chains below come from one sample, sequenced in a study of OX40 agonist ivuxolimab in advanced cancers. The method was immunoSEQ multiplex PCR; TCRdb's version includes in-frame clones alone and lacks a portion of them. Of tens of thousands of clones detected, around nine tenths appear once; the ten largest clones hold about 0.25%. The source was CD4+ or CD8+ T cells sorted from blood, collected in a trial of the OX40 agonist ivuxolimab. Source of these receptors: an adult with an advanced solid tumor such as melanoma, head and neck, liver or kidney cancer.

The chain employs TRBV5-1 and TRBJ1-5; 7 bases match TRBD1. V was pared by 4 bases and J by 1 base, with 5 bases of the junction left unmatched. Germline CDR1 is SGHRS and CDR2 is YFSETQ. This CDR3 is 15 amino acids long. CDR3 nucleotide sequence: TGCGCCAGCAGCCTGACAGGGAAGAGCAATCAGCCCCAGCATTTT. As protein: CASSLTGKSNQPQHF.

This chain links TRBV10-3 with TRBJ2-5, with TRBD2 matching over 8 bases. There are 14 residues in the CDR3. Germline values: CDR1 ENHRY, CDR2 SYGVKD. Unmatched junction bases numbered 5, after V lost 3 bases and J lost 5 bases. The CDR3 region has the DNA TGTGCCATCAGTGATACAGCGGGAGTGGAGACCCAGTACTTC. As protein: CAISDTAGVETQYF.

The chain carries TRBV9 and TRBJ1-2; 7 bases line up with TRBD1. From germline, CDR1 is SGDLS and CDR2 YYNGEE. This CDR3 is built from 15 residues. Unmatched junction bases numbered 12, after V lost 4 bases and J lost 6 bases. CDR3 sequence: CASSSRQGRLDGYTF. In nucleotides, the CDR3 is TGTGCCAGCAGCTCCCGACAGGGCCGCCTGGATGGCTACACCTTC.

In this sample, this clone turned up a few times. The chain is built from TRBV7-9 and TRBJ2-3, with TRBD1 identical over 7 bases. The length of the CDR3 is 15 residues. The germline V gene encodes CDR1 SEHNR and CDR2 FQNEAQ (reference sequence). Trimming cost V 7 bases and J 4 bases; bases outside gene matches: 11. This CDR3 reads CASTSRGPRADTQYF. The CDR3 nucleotides read TGTGCCAGCACTTCGAGGGGGCCGAGGGCAGATACGCAGTATTTT. Variable domain in full (rest from reference TRBV7-9 and TRBJ2-3): DTGVSQNPRHKITKRGQNVTFRCDPISEHNRLYWYRQTLGQGPEFLTYFQNEAQLEKSRLLSDRFSAERPKGSFSTLEIQRTEQGDSAMYLCASTSRGPRADTQYFGPGTRLTVL.

The chain uses TRBV21-1 and TRBJ2-1; the table's TRBD1 call for D was not verified on the DNA. TRBV21-1 constitutes a pseudogene. The CDR3 loop spans 13 amino acids. CDR3 sequence reads: CASRKDRHDEQFF. The CDR3 bases are TGTGCCAGCAGGAAGGACAGGCACGATGAGCAGTTCTTC.

The chain is built from TRBV28 and TRBJ1-2, with TRBD1 as a possible D gene (5 bases). V was clipped by 7 bases and J by 4 bases, with 10 bases between them. The CDR3 length is 12 residues. CDR1 and CDR2 from the germline V gene are MDHEN and SYDVKM. CDR3 in amino acids: CASTDSSYGYTF. The CDR3 DNA reads as TGTGCCAGCACTGACAGCTCCTATGGCTACACCTTC.

The chain carries TRBV2 and TRBJ1-1, with TRBD1 identical over 11 bases. The CDR3 sequence is 13 residues long. Trimming took 6 bases from V and 6 from J; bases not matched to a gene: 3. Germline V CDR1 and CDR2: SNHLY, FYNNEI. The CDR3 DNA follows: TGTGCCAGCAGAGGGACAGGGGGGCCTGAAGCTTTCTTT. Its protein product is CASRGTGGPEAFF.

V usage is TRBV5-1 and J usage is TRBJ2-7; 11 bases agree with TRBD2. In germline, CDR1 is SGHRS, CDR2 YFSETQ. CDR3 size: 14 residues. V lost 5 bases and J lost 3; bases outside the gene matches: 4. Here the CDR3 reads CASRYTSGSYEQYF. CDR3 in DNA: TGCGCCAGCAGGTACACTAGCGGGAGCTACGAGCAGTACTTC.

The V call is TRBV18, the J call TRBJ2-3; no firm D call. CDR1 and CDR2 from the germline V gene are KGHSH and LQKENI. The CDR3 totals 15 residues. The ends were cut back, 2 bases at V and 4 bases at J, with 13 bases in the middle. CDR3 DNA sequence: TGTGCCAGCTCACCAATGACTCTGTTCGCAGATACGCAGTATTTT. This codes for CASSPMTLFADTQYF.

The rearrangement uses TRBV5-1 and TRBJ2-3; TRBD1 agrees at 10 bases. The CDR3 covers 15 residues. Germline trimming cut 4 bases from V and 4 bases from J; bases unmatched to any gene: 6. Germline V lookup: CDR1 SGHRS, CDR2 YFSETQ. CDR3 loop: CASSRGGTGADTQYF. CDR3 nucleotide sequence: TGCGCCAGCAGCAGAGGTGGGACAGGGGCAGATACGCAGTATTTT.

The gene calls are TRBV7-2 and TRBJ1-5, with D possibly TRBD1 on 5 matching bases. Germline assignment: CDR1 SGHTA and CDR2 FQGNSA. Trimming removed 1 base from V and 1 base from J, with 17 bases in between. The CDR3 is 18 amino acids. The CDR3 reads CASSLDPPGGFSNQPQHF. DNA for the CDR3: TGTGCCAGCAGCTTAGATCCACCTGGGGGGTTCAGCAATCAGCCCCAGCATTTT. The full variable domain, in which reference TRBV7-2 and TRBJ1-5 provide the parts outside the CDR3, is GAGVSQSPSNKVTEKGKDVELRCDPISGHTALYWYRQSLGQGLEFLIYFQGNSAPDKSGLPSDRFSAERTGGSVSTLTIQRTQQEDSAVYLCASSLDPPGGFSNQPQHFGDGTRLSIL.

The rearrangement joins TRBV29-1 to TRBJ2-5; no reliable D call. This CDR3 has 13 amino acids. The V and J ends lost 7 bases and 5 bases respectively, with 17 bases between them. Germline-derived CDR1 and CDR2 are SQVTM and ANQGSEA. CDR3 bases: TGCAGCGCCAGGCCTTTGTTAGTCGAGACCCAGTACTTC. Translation: CSARPLLVETQYF.

This rearrangement joins TRBV28 to TRBJ2-5; the match to TRBD1 covers 8 bases. Germline V gene lookup returns CDR1 MDHEN and CDR2 SYDVKM. The CDR3 runs to 15 residues. Germline trimming cut 3 bases from V and 1 base from J; bases unmatched to any gene: 4. This CDR3 is CASSLRQGAQETQYF. In DNA, the CDR3 is TGTGCCAGCAGTTTGAGGCAGGGGGCCCAAGAGACCCAGTACTTC.

The chain is built from TRBV10-3 and TRBJ2-2; 12 nucleotides match TRBD2. CDR1 is ENHRY, CDR2 SYGVKD, per germline. The CDR3 totals 18 residues. J lost 5 bases, V lost 2 bases, and 9 bases had no gene match. The CDR3 loop reads CAISEKGLAGLGTGELFF. The CDR3, as DNA: TGTGCCATCAGTGAGAAGGGACTAGCGGGCCTCGGAACCGGGGAGCTGTTTTTT.

This rearrangement joins TRBV2 to TRBJ2-3; D gene uncertain. The V end lost 8 bases, the J end lost 3 bases, and 6 bases lay between the germline ends. CDR1 is SNHLY, CDR2 FYNNEI, per germline. This CDR3 comprises 11 residues. The CDR3 DNA is TGTGCCAGCCGGTCGACAGATACGCAGTATTTT. This translates into CASRSTDTQYF.

The rearrangement links TRBV18 to TRBJ2-2; D remains unclear. The CDR3 consists of 16 residues. Germline assignment: CDR1 KGHSH and CDR2 LQKENI. The V and J ends lost 0 bases and 1 base respectively, with 9 bases between them. The CDR3 is CASSPPVEKNTGELFF. In DNA form, the CDR3 reads TGTGCCAGCTCACCACCGGTGGAGAAGAACACCGGGGAGCTGTTTTTT.

V usage is TRBV9 and J usage is TRBJ2-3, with D possibly matching TRBD2 (6 bases). V lost 4 bases and J 2 bases, leaving 14 bases between the germline ends. CDR1 and CDR2 (germline): SGDLS, YYNGEE. The CDR3 sequence is 15 residues long. Here the CDR3 reads CASSSRLDSTDTQYF. CDR3 coding DNA: TGTGCCAGCAGCTCAAGACTAGACTCCACAGATACGCAGTATTTT. Using reference TRBV9 and TRBJ2-3 for the parts outside the CDR3, the full variable domain is DSGVTQTPKHLITATGQRVTLRCSPRSGDLSVYWYQQSLDQGLQFLIQYYNGEERAKGNILERFSAQQFPDLHSELNLSSLELGDSALYFCASSSRLDSTDTQYFGPGTRLTVL.

This clone was recorded a few times. The chain employs TRBV4-2 and TRBJ2-1; 9 positions match TRBD2. The ends lost 4 bases at V and 5 bases at J; junction bases unmatched: 9. Germline CDR1 is LGHNA and CDR2 is YNFKEQ. The CDR3 extends over 16 amino acids. CDR3 sequence (DNA): TGTGCCAGCAGCCCCATAGCGGGAGTTTTCAACAATGAGCAGTTCTTC. Encoded protein: CASSPIAGVFNNEQFF.

The chain employs TRBV5-4 and TRBJ2-5, with 7 bases matching TRBD2. Unmatched junction bases numbered 3, after V lost 0 bases and J lost 1 base. Looked up from germline, CDR1 is SGHNT and CDR2 is YYREEE (reference sequence). This CDR3 is 15 amino acids long. The DNA for the CDR3 is TGTGCCAGCAGCTTGGATGGCGGGGGCCAAGAGACCCAGTACTTC. It yields the protein CASSLDGGGQETQYF.

V and J are TRBV19 and TRBJ1-5; 10 nucleotides line up with TRBD1. The CDR3 is 17 residues long. V lost 9 bases to trimming and J lost 0 bases; unmatched junction nucleotides: 11. CDR1 LNHDA and CDR2 SQIVND come from the germline V gene (reference sequence). The CDR3 region is CASRDRGSGISNQPQHF. CDR3 nucleotides: TGTGCCAGCCGGGACAGGGGTTCCGGGATTAGCAATCAGCCCCAGCATTTT.